The clone carrying this T cell receptor (beta chain) was counted many times. Its target is unknown. A quantitative 5'-RACE method, one with molecular barcodes, was used to make TCR beta libraries. MiXCR was run by TCRdb on the 5' RACE reads, yielding one entry per CDR3 protein. The table has 150,000 to 200,000 distinct CDR3 sequences, approximately 16% seen once. This sample is part of a study of CD8 T cells in ankylosing spondylitis. Study conclusions and caveats: The authors reported significant enrichment of disease-linked clones in matched ankylosing spondylitis synovial fluid. One TCR beta motif, made up of 7 or 8 highly homologous variants, appeared characteristic of ankylosing spondylitis blood.

The V and J ends lost 2 bases and 7 bases respectively, with 12 bases between them. The CDR3 has 14 residues. Germline lookup yields CDR1 SGHRS and CDR2 YFSETQ. The chain is built from TRBV5-1 and TRBJ1-4, with D unclear. The sequencing sample was made of blood, either unsorted or a sorted T cell fraction (not recorded which). The TCR comes from a male donor with ankylosing spondylitis or in good health (not recorded which). Here the CDR3 DNA reads TGCGCCAGCAGCTTAAGAGGGCGCGGTGAAAAACTGTTTTTT. Translation: CASSLRGRGEKLFF. The entire variable domain, with the rest obtained from reference TRBV5-1 and TRBJ1-4, is as follows: KAGVTQTPRYLIKTRGQQVTLSCSPISGHRSVSWYQQTPGQGLQFLFEYFSETQRNKGNFPGRFSGRQFSNSRSEMNVSTLELGDSALYLCASSLRGRGEKLFFGSGTQLSVL.